This is a list of T cell receptor beta chains from one sample in a study of liver allograft versus peripheral blood T cells. Via MiXCR, TCRdb re-called the reads, giving one row per CDR3 protein. Of fewer than 2,000 distinct CDR3 sequences in the sample, more than 15% are singletons; the top ten hold approximately 9.9%. These receptors were collected from a human patient who had a liver transplant. The graft donor may have contributed some T cells. CDR3s include the opening cysteine and the closing phenylalanine or tryptophan. The D gene is left open where the match is weak. For some rows the clone size is stated as once, few or many, or as a class when expanded; others skip it.

DNA: TGTGCCAGCAGCTTGGGACAGGGGACCGCCGGGGAGCTGTTTTTT
CDR3: CASSLGQGTAGELFF
size: few
V: TRBV7-9
D: TRBD1
J: TRBJ2-2

DNA: TGCAGTGCTAGTCGGGATACGCAGTATTTT
CDR3: CSASRDTQYF
size: many
V: TRBV20-1
D: -
J: TRBJ2-3

DNA: TGCAGTGCTCTTCCCTTAGACAGGGGGCGCGATCAGCCCCAGCATTTT
CDR3: CSALPLDRGRDQPQHF
size: medium-sized
V: TRBV20-1
D: TRBD1
J: TRBJ1-5

DNA: TGTGCCAGCAGCCAGGACACGAACACTGAAGCTTTCTTT
CDR3: CASSQDTNTEAFF
size: few
V: TRBV11-1
D: -
J: TRBJ1-1

DNA: TGTGCCAGCAGCTCCGACAGGGCTTCCTCGAAAGGACCCCTCCACTTT
CDR3: CASSSDRASSKGPLHF
size: few
V: TRBV5-4
D: TRBD1
J: TRBJ1-6

DNA: TGTGCCAGCTCACCGGGACTAGGAAATGAGCAGTTCTTC
CDR3: CASSPGLGNEQFF
size: -
V: TRBV18
D: TRBD2
J: TRBJ2-1

DNA: TGTGCCACCAGAAGCGGGACCGGGCACAATGGGCAGTTCTTC
CDR3: CATRSGTGHNGQFF
size: -
V: TRBV24-1
D: TRBD2
J: TRBJ2-1

DNA: TGTGCCAGCAGCTTCGGACAGGAGCAGTACTTC
CDR3: CASSFGQEQYF
size: -
V: TRBV7-9
D: -
J: TRBJ2-7

DNA: TGCAGTGCTAGAAAGAGCCTAGCCTATAATTCACCCCTCCACTTT
CDR3: CSARKSLAYNSPLHF
size: large
V: TRBV20-1
D: -
J: TRBJ1-6

DNA: TGTGCCAGCAGTCAAACAGGGGGGGGGGAAAAACTGTTTTTT
CDR3: CASSQTGGGEKLFF
size: large
V: TRBV6-6
D: TRBD1
J: TRBJ1-4

DNA: TGTGCCAGCAGCGAAACTAGCGGGGCCAACACCGGGGAGCTGTTTTTT
CDR3: CASSETSGANTGELFF
size: medium-sized
V: TRBV11-3
D: TRBD2
J: TRBJ2-2

DNA: TGTGCCAGCTCACCGGACAGTTATAGCAATCAGCCCCAGCATTTT
CDR3: CASSPDSYSNQPQHF
size: large
V: TRBV18
D: -
J: TRBJ1-5

DNA: TGTGCCAGCAGCGTAGATGAGGCTAGCCGGCAGTTCTTC
CDR3: CASSVDEASRQFF
size: -
V: TRBV9
D: -
J: TRBJ2-1

DNA: TGTGCCAGCAGCACCGGGACTTTGGGGGATACGCAGTATTTT
CDR3: CASSTGTLGDTQYF
size: medium-sized
V: TRBV5-6
D: -
J: TRBJ2-3

DNA: TGTGCCAGCAGTTTAGGGTCGGGGAGGACTGAAGCTTTCTTT
CDR3: CASSLGSGRTEAFF
size: -
V: TRBV12-3/TRBV12-4
D: -
J: TRBJ1-1

DNA: TGCAGTGCTGTCGTAGGGAGGGAGCAGTACTTC
CDR3: CSAVVGREQYF
size: -
V: TRBV20-1
D: -
J: TRBJ2-7

DNA: TGTGCCAGCAGCGTTCGACCCGGGACAGGGAAAGAGACCCAGTACTTC
CDR3: CASSVRPGTGKETQYF
size: few
V: TRBV9
D: TRBD1
J: TRBJ2-5